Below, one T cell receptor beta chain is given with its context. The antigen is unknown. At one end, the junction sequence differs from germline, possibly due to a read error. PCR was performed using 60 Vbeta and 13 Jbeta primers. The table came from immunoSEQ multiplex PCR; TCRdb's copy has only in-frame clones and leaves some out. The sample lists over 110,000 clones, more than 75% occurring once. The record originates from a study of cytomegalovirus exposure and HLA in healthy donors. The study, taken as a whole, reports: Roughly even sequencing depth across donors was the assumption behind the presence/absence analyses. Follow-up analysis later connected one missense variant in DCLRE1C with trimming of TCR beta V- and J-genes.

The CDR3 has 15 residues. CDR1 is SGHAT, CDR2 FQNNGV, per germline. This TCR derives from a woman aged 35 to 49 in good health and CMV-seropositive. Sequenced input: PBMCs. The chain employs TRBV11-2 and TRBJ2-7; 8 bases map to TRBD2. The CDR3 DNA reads TGTGCCAGCAGCTTAGGAGCGGGAGTATCCTCCGAGCAGTACTTC. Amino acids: CASSLGAGVSSEQYF.